This TCR beta chain was recovered during a study of blood T cells in healthy people across ages. Per sample, at least 5 micrograms of total RNA were extracted. Per the germline V gene, CDR1 is SGHDN and CDR2 is FVKESK. The CDR3 has 12 amino acids. The V and J ends lost 4 bases and 3 bases respectively, with 7 bases between them. Through a sample-barcoded 5' primer and a J-beta primer mix, a second PCR was run for about 6 to 11 cycles. One entry per CDR3 protein, called by TCRdb with MiXCR from the 5' RACE reads. Seen here are more than 900,000 distinct CDR3 sequences, almost 30% observed once, and the top ten hold 10%. This clonotype was picked up many times. Its matching antigen is unknown. Findings of the study overall: Comparison with aged donors showed that long-lived donors had more naive CD4+ cells and higher diversity.

The data were also submitted as part of a second study, on T cells of mothers and their children.

The source is a woman between 35 and 50 years old in good health. The sample consisted of blood. This chain joins TRBV14 and TRBJ2-7; no clear D gene. The CDR3 protein is CASSRVFYEQYF. The CDR3 DNA is TGTGCCAGCAGCCGAGTCTTCTACGAGCAGTACTTC. Looking up the rest from reference TRBV14 and TRBJ2-7 gives the full variable domain: EAGVTQFPSHSVIEKGQTVTLRCDPISGHDNLYWYRRVMGKEIKFLLHFVKESKQDESGMPNNRFLAERTGGTYSTLKVQPAELEDSGVYFCASSRVFYEQYFGPGTRLTVT.